This T cell receptor beta chain was found in a study of beta chain features in type 1 diabetes. The investigators reverse transcribed all of the isolated RNA, so they sequenced expressed TCRB transcripts. TCRdb's copy holds only in-frame clones and misses some; the assay was immunoSEQ multiplex PCR. The table records 150,000 to 200,000 clones, more than 10% of them present only once. Study results and caveats: Within patients, naive, central memory and Treg TCRB repertoires seemed more similar than within healthy donors. Researchers cautioned that cDNA sequencing could over-represent cells with high TCR expression. It was not settled here whether HLA type affects TCRB rearrangement. PCR might pick shorter templates more often, in the same way for patients and controls.

In regard to this clone: Its antigen is currently unknown.

The CDR3 is made up of 16 amino acids. Germline V gene data show CDR1 as MDHEN and CDR2 as SYDVKM. The V gene end was trimmed by 8 bases and the J gene end by 5 bases; junction bases not matched to a gene: 13. This TCR came from a woman under 30 in good health. V is TRBV28 and J is TRBJ2-7; 12 bases line up with TRBD2. The sequenced sample was central memory CD4+ T cells from blood. As DNA, the CDR3 is TGTGCCAGCGGGACAGCTACTAGCGGGAGGAGGAACGAGCAGTACTTC. Its protein is CASGTATSGRRNEQYF.